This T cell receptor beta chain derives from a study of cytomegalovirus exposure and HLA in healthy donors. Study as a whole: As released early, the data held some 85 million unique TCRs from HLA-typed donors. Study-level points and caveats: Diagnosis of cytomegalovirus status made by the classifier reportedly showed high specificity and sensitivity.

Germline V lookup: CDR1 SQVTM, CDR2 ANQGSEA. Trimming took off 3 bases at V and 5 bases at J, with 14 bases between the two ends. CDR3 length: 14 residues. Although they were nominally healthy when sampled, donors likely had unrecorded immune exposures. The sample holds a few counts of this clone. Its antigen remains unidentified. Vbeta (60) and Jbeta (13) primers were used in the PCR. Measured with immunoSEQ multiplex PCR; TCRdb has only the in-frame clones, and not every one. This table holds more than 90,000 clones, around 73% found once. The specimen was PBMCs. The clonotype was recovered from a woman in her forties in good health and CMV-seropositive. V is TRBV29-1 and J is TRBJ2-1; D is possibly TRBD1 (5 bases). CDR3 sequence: CSVDQGPYHNEQFF. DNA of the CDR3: TGCAGCGTTGACCAGGGCCCCTACCACAATGAGCAGTTCTTC.